This T cell receptor (beta chain) was sequenced in a study of T-cell reconstitution after alpha-beta-depleted transplantation in children listed by TCRdb under 2016. The study in broad terms: Using TCR repertoire profiling, the study followed T-cell immune reconstitution in a quantitative way in children after TCRalphabeta/CD19-depleted allogeneic hematopoietic cell transplantation.

CDR1 and CDR2, looked up from the germline V gene, are SGHRS and YFSETQ. Its CDR3 holds 15 amino acids, cysteine through phenylalanine. Of the read, only the CDR3 DNA is kept; its 45 bases are in frame from base 1. Trimming removed 0 bases from V and 5 bases from J, leaving 14 bases between the germline ends. Library creation used PCR. The instrument given in TCRdb is Illumina HiSeq 2500. TCR library preparation used molecular barcoding, with unique molecular identifiers applied to normalize quantification of the TCRbeta repertoire. Starting from the raw public reads, TCRdb applied fastp trimming at Q25, assembled clones with MiXCR and retained in-frame beta chains. Each record represents a unique CDR3 protein, reported with the most common genes and DNA among its rows. The sample profile shows approximately 350,000 distinct CDR3 sequences; roughly 15% of them were found once. The ten largest clones take up about 4% of the sample.

This clonotype was seen many times. Its antigen is unknown. No much larger clonotype is one base removed from it; base qualities were not supplied. Rearrangement joined TRBV5-1 to TRBJ1-1, with the D gene not clear enough to name. This receptor was identified in a human donor who donated a stem cell graft to a child with Fanconi anemia. The material sequenced was PBMCs, taken from the stem cell graft. The sequence in DNA is TGCGCCAGCAGCTTGGAGGCTTTGGAAAAAACTGAAGCTTTCTTT. Translated, this is CASSLEALEKTEAFF.